What follows describes a single TCR beta chain. The germline gives CDR1 LGHNA, CDR2 YNFKEQ. V dropped 0 bases and J dropped 4 bases, with 14 bases sitting between them. This CDR3 comprises 16 residues. The authors ran a second PCR of roughly 6 to 11 cycles using a sample-barcoded 5' primer and a J-beta primer mix. MiXCR, applied by TCRdb to the 5' RACE reads, yields one record per CDR3 protein. The sample has roughly 800,000 distinct CDR3 sequences; 25% are singletons. Total RNA, at least 5.5 micrograms per sample, came from PBMCs. The source of the sample is a study of blood T cells in healthy people across ages. Overall study context: Capturing about one barcoded beta molecule per two T cells was achieved by template switching.

Another study also made use of these data, one on T cells of mothers and their children. As reported in that work: The authors used all extracted RNA for cDNA synthesis, at approximately 1.5 ug per 15 ul. None of the identified T cell clones proved to be persistent microchimeric clones.

This chain uses TRBV4-2 with TRBJ2-3; D tentatively fits TRBD1 or TRBD2 (7 bases each). Sample: blood. The TCR originated in a boy younger than 18 in good health. This chain's CDR3 is CASSQEQQGRADTQYF. The CDR3 DNA is TGTGCCAGCAGCCAAGAACAACAGGGGAGGGCAGATACGCAGTATTTT.